This T cell receptor (beta chain) was identified during a study of blood T cells in healthy people across ages. The CDR3 consists of 11 residues. The germline V gene has CDR1 SGHDT and CDR2 YYEEEE. The sample, 9 to 10 milliliters of peripheral blood, was drawn from each donor. To note about this clonotype: A read error may produce the germline difference seen at one junction end.

Together with a sample-barcoded 5' primer, a J-beta primer mix was included in a second PCR lasting about 6 to 12 cycles. Each cDNA molecule was tagged by a template-switch adaptor that had 12 random nucleotides. MiXCR, run by TCRdb on the 5' RACE reads, gives a single entry per CDR3 protein. The sample holds approximately 830,000 distinct CDR3 sequences, less than 80% seen once. The V call is TRBV5-6, the J call TRBJ2-7; no firm D call. The DNA end is a closer match to TRBJ2-5, so the J assignment may be wrong. The sample was blood. This TCR came from a man aged 30-40 years in good health. In DNA, the CDR3 is TGTACCAGCAGCTTCGGGGAGACCCAGTACTTC. Amino acid sequence: CTSSFGETQYF.